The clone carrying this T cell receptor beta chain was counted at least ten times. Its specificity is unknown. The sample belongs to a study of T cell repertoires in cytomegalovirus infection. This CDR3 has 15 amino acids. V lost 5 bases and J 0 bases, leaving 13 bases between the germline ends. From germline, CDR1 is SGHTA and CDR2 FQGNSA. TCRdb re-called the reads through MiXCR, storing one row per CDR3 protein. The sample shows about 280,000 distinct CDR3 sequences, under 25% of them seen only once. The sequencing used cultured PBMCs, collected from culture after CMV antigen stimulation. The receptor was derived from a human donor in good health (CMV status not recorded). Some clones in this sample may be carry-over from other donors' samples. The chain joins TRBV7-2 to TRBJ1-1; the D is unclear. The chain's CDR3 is CASSATLLMNTEAFF. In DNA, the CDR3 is TGTGCCAGCAGCGCAACCCTACTTATGAACACTGAAGCTTTCTTT.